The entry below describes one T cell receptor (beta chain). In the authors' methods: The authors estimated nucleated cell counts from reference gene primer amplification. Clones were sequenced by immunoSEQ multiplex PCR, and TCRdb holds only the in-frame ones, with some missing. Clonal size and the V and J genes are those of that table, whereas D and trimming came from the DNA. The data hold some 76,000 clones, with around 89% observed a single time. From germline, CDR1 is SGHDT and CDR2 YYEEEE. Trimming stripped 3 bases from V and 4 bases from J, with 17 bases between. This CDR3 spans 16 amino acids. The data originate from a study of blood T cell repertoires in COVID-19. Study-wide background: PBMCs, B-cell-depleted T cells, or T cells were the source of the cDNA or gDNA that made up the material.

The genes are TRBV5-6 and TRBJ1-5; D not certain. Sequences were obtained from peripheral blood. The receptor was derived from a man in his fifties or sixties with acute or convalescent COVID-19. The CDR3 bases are TGTGCCAGCAGCTCCTTTGCTTTGAGGCTGAATCAGCCCCAGCATTTT. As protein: CASSSFALRLNQPQHF.